Below, 30 T cell receptor beta chains from the same sample are listed, as sequenced in a study of T cell responses to AZD1222 COVID-19 vaccine (dated by TCRdb to the early 2020s). The library was made by the immunoSEQ multiplex PCR assay. Here the immuneACCESS table is served through TCRdb, limited to in-frame sequences with V and J called. Missing clones are a known gap in these copies; in checked studies unresolved V genes cover under half, and the rest lacks a known reason. In this sample the table shows 70,000 to 85,000 clones, roughly four fifths of which occur a single time. The ten largest account for about 3.1% of the sample. Explained via the paper, the time point label denotes: baseline before first vaccination. Sequencing was performed on peripheral blood, taken on day 0 of AZD1222 vaccination. The receptors stem from an adult in good health.

The chain combines TRBV3-1 (or the pseudogene TRBV3-2) with TRBJ2-2; TRBD2 matches 9 bases. V was clipped by 4 bases and J by 2 bases; unmatched bases: 5. From germline, CDR1 is LGHDT and CDR2 YNNKEL (reference sequence). The CDR3 is 16 amino acids. The CDR3 spells CASSLEAGGNTGELFF. CDR3 nucleotides: TGTGCCAGCAGCCTAGAAGCGGGGGGTAACACCGGGGAGCTGTTTTTT.

In this sample, this clone turned up once. The chain employs TRBV6-2 or TRBV6-3 and TRBJ2-1; 9 bases match TRBD2. V trimming: 6 bases; J trimming: 4 bases; junction bases outside the gene matches: 10. There are 16 residues in the CDR3. In germline, CDR1 is MNHEY, CDR2 SVGEGT. This CDR3 reads CASSTPRSGGYNEQFF. In nucleotides, the CDR3 is TGTGCCAGCAGCACCCCCCGTAGCGGGGGTTACAATGAGCAGTTCTTC.

V gene TRBV7-9 combines with J gene TRBJ1-2; weak D call: TRBD1 (5 bases). The CDR3 has 13 residues. V was cut by 4 bases and J by 8 bases, with 14 bases left in between. CDR1 is SEHNR and CDR2 is FQNEAQ in the germline V gene (reference sequence). CDR3 DNA: TGTGCCAGCAGCTGGGACTCCCAGAAGGGCTACACCTTC. It codes for CASSWDSQKGYTF.

The rearrangement links TRBV27 to TRBJ1-6; maybe TRBD1 (5 bases). Germline V CDR1 and CDR2: MNHEY, SMNVEV (reference sequence). There are 16 residues in the CDR3. The V end lost 2 bases, the J end lost 5 bases, and 13 bases lay between the germline ends. The CDR3 sequence is CASSLVARVDNSPLHF. The CDR3 coding sequence is TGTGCCAGCAGTTTAGTGGCCAGGGTTGATAATTCACCCCTCCACTTT.

The rearrangement links TRBV6-1 to TRBJ1-3; D is possibly TRBD1 (5 bases). The CDR3 has 16 amino acids. Germline CDR1 reads MNHNS; CDR2 reads SASEGT. The V end lost 0 bases, the J end lost 1 base, and 10 bases lay between the germline ends. CDR3 sequence reads: CASSEAFGASGNTIYF. In DNA form, the CDR3 reads TGTGCCAGCAGTGAAGCGTTCGGGGCTTCTGGAAACACCATATATTTT.

This chain joins TRBV5-4 and TRBJ2-1; D unresolved. Trimming took off 1 base at V and 6 bases at J, with 5 bases between the two ends. Looked up from germline, CDR1 is SGHNT and CDR2 is YYREEE (reference sequence). The CDR3 is 12 amino acids. In DNA, the CDR3 is TGTGCCAGCAGCTTGTCACCCAATGAGCAGTTCTTC. This codes for CASSLSPNEQFF.

The genes are TRBV4-1 and TRBJ2-3; TRBD2 agrees at 7 bases. Germline lookup yields CDR1 MGHRA and CDR2 YSYEKL. The CDR3 sequence is 17 residues long. The junction had 10 bases not matched to a gene; V was cut back by 1 base and J by 3 bases. CDR3 in amino acids: CASSQVAGREPTDTQYF. CDR3 nucleotide sequence: TGCGCCAGCAGCCAAGTTGCGGGGCGGGAGCCGACAGATACGCAGTATTTT.

V is TRBV3-1 (or the pseudogene TRBV3-2) and J is TRBJ2-3; tentative D call: TRBD2 (6 bases). The CDR3 is 14 amino acids. V lost 3 bases to trimming and J lost 6 bases, with 13 bases between them. Germline CDR1 and CDR2: LGHDT and YNNKEL (reference sequence). CDR3 nucleotide sequence: TGTGCCAGCAGCCATCGGACGGGAGACGATACGCAGTATTTT. Translated: CASSHRTGDDTQYF.

The rearrangement joins TRBV6-2 or TRBV6-3 to TRBJ2-7; TRBD1 matches at 11 bases. Trimming took 5 bases from V and 6 from J; bases not matched to a gene: 9. Germline-derived CDR1 and CDR2 are MNHEY and SVGEGT. The CDR3 sequence is 15 residues long. DNA for the CDR3: TGTGCCAGCAGTCCCCGAGGAGGGACAGGGGGCGAGCAGTACTTC. Protein: CASSPRGGTGGEQYF.

The V call is TRBV5-1, the J call TRBJ1-1; D perhaps matches TRBD1 (6 bases). The germline V gene has CDR1 SGHRS and CDR2 YFSETQ. The CDR3 is made up of 14 amino acids. V was trimmed by 0 bases and J by 3 bases, leaving 9 bases between them. DNA for the CDR3: TGCGCCAGCAGCTTGGAACAGGGTTACACTGAAGCTTTCTTT. Protein sequence: CASSLEQGYTEAFF. Supplemented by reference TRBV5-1 and TRBJ1-1, the full variable domain reads KAGVTQTPRYLIKTRGQQVTLSCSPISGHRSVSWYQQTPGQGLQFLFEYFSETQRNKGNFPGRFSGRQFSNSRSEMNVSTLELGDSALYLCASSLEQGYTEAFFGQGTRLTVV.

This sequence joins TRBV6-5 and TRBJ2-5; D unresolved. The CDR3 totals 13 residues. Deletions cut 7 bases from V and 1 base from J, with 10 bases between. Germline V gene lookup returns CDR1 MNHEY and CDR2 SVGAGI. The DNA of the CDR3 is TGTGCCAGCATTGGGCAGACCCAAGAGACCCAGTACTTC. This encodes CASIGQTQETQYF.

V is TRBV19 and J is TRBJ1-5; perhaps TRBD1 as D (5 bases). Trimming stripped 2 bases from V and 4 bases from J, with 18 bases between. Germline loops: CDR1 LNHDA, CDR2 SQIVND (reference sequence). This CDR3 has 17 residues. CDR3 coding DNA: TGTGCCAGTAGTATAACCCGGGGAGGGGTTGGGAATCAGCCCCAGCATTTT. This translates into CASSITRGGVGNQPQHF.

This chain uses TRBV2 with TRBJ2-7, with 7 bases identical to TRBD1. The CDR3 spans 13 residues. Germline V gives CDR1 SNHLY, CDR2 FYNNEI. V shed 3 bases, J shed 5 bases, and the junction held 4 bases outside the gene matches. CDR3 DNA: TGTGCCAGCAGTGACAGGGGGTACCACGAGCAGTACTTC. This translates into CASSDRGYHEQYF.

The CDR3 loop is CASSDRKGVTETQYF. The CDR3 DNA sequence: TGTGCCAGCAGTGATCGTAAGGGGGTGACAGAGACCCAGTACTTC. V and J are TRBV2 and TRBJ2-5; a possible D gene is TRBD1 (6 bases). The germline CDR1 and CDR2 sequences are SNHLY and FYNNEI. V gave up 3 bases and J gave up 4 bases, with 15 bases separating them. The CDR3 contains 15 residues.

The chain is built from TRBV6-5 and TRBJ1-2, with D uncertain. Deletions cut 6 bases from V and 1 base from J, with 12 bases between. Germline CDR1 is MNHEY and CDR2 is SVGAGI. The CDR3 length is 14 residues. The CDR3 coding sequence is TGTGCCAGCAGCTCCGGCCCGGGTAACTATGGCTACACCTTC. It yields the protein CASSSGPGNYGYTF.

In this sample, this clone turned up once. V and J are TRBV2 and TRBJ2-1, with 10 bases that match TRBD2. V lost 10 bases and J lost 8; bases outside the gene matches: 11. The CDR3 covers 14 residues. Germline V lookup: CDR1 SNHLY, CDR2 FYNNEI. In DNA, the CDR3 is TGTGCCATCACACAGGCTAGCGGGAGATATGAGCAGTTCTTC. Translating it yields CAITQASGRYEQFF.

This rearrangement joins TRBV6-5 to TRBJ1-2; 7 nucleotides align to TRBD1. The V gene end was trimmed by 6 bases and the J gene end by 7 bases; junction bases not matched to a gene: 11. The CDR3 covers 14 residues. CDR1 is MNHEY, CDR2 SVGAGI, per germline. The CDR3 protein is CASRTGKTVGGYTF. The CDR3 bases are TGTGCCAGCAGGACAGGGAAGACCGTAGGTGGCTACACCTTC.

The chain carries TRBV7-2 and TRBJ1-3; possible D gene TRBD1, 6 bases. The CDR3 spans 14 residues. Deletions cut 0 bases from V and 9 bases from J, with 12 bases between. The germline CDR1 and CDR2 sequences are SGHTA and FQGNSA. The CDR3 protein is CASSLAGTPSTIYF. CDR3 sequence (DNA): TGTGCCAGCAGCTTAGCCGGGACACCGAGCACCATATATTTT.

The V call is TRBV5-1, the J call TRBJ2-7; tentatively, D is TRBD1 or TRBD2 (5 bases each). The CDR3 contains 14 residues. Germline-derived CDR1 and CDR2 are SGHRS and YFSETQ. Trimming cost V 4 bases and J 2 bases, with 13 bases left between them. CDR3: CASSAGTNPYEQYF. In DNA, the CDR3 is TGCGCCAGCAGCGCCGGGACGAACCCCTACGAGCAGTACTTC.

The J gene is TRBJ1-2, the V gene TRBV30, with 12 bases lining up with TRBD1. The V gene's germline CDR1 is GTSNPN and CDR2 SVGIG (reference sequence). This CDR3 spans 17 amino acids. Trimming at V came to 3 bases and at J to 0 bases, leaving 8 bases not matched to a gene. The CDR3 DNA follows: TGTGCCTGGAGCGCCGGGACAGGGGGCTTGACTAACTATGGCTACACCTTC. Translated, it gives CAWSAGTGGLTNYGYTF.

The chain is built from TRBV6-5 and TRBJ1-3; no clear D. Germline V lookup: CDR1 MNHEY, CDR2 SVGAGI. V lost 2 bases and J lost 0, with 8 bases in between. The CDR3 runs 15 residues. The CDR3 nucleotides are TGTGCCAGCAGTTACACAGAGGTCTCTGGAAACACCATATATTTT. It specifies CASSYTEVSGNTIYF.

The chain carries TRBV7-9 and TRBJ1-4, with D unclear. The V end was cut by 8 bases, the J end by 0 bases, with 19 bases between. This CDR3 contains 17 residues. The germline V gene encodes CDR1 SEHNR and CDR2 FQNEAQ (reference sequence). CDR3 sequence reads: CASQLSVTAATNEKLFF. CDR3 bases: TGTGCCAGCCAGCTTAGCGTCACGGCAGCAACTAATGAAAAACTGTTTTTT.

The gene calls are TRBV28 and TRBJ2-5; TRBD2 agrees at 10 bases. Trimming took 3 bases from V and 7 from J; bases not matched to a gene: 8. The CDR3 length is 15 residues. Germline assignment: CDR1 MDHEN and CDR2 SYDVKM. The CDR3 sequence: CASSFTASGSGTQYF. The CDR3 DNA follows: TGTGCCAGCAGTTTCACGGCTAGCGGGAGCGGGACCCAGTACTTC.

The V and J genes are TRBV5-4 and TRBJ2-7; TRBD2 matches 8 bases. The CDR3 sequence is 14 residues long. The V segment lost 4 bases and the J segment 2 bases; nucleotides outside the gene matches: 5. From germline, CDR1 is SGHNT and CDR2 YYREEE (reference sequence). The CDR3 spells CASSKLAETYEQYF. The DNA of the CDR3 is TGTGCCAGCAGCAAACTAGCGGAGACCTACGAGCAGTACTTC.

V is TRBV5-5 and J is TRBJ2-1; TRBD2 aligns across 14 bases. The CDR3 spans 14 residues. Germline V CDR1 and CDR2: SGHKS, YYEKEE (reference sequence). After removal of 4 bases from V and 12 bases from J, the junction contained 6 bases not matched to a gene. CDR3 sequence (DNA): TGTGCCAGCAGCCAGACTAGCGGGGGGGCTGTGCAGTTCTTC. Residues: CASSQTSGGAVQFF.

This clone was recorded once. The J gene is TRBJ2-6, the V gene TRBV29-1; D remains ambiguous. In germline, CDR1 is SQVTM, CDR2 ANQGSEA. The CDR3 contains 16 residues. Trimming shortened V by 7 bases and J by 0 bases, and 16 bases separated the two germline ends. CDR3 DNA: TGCAGCGCCTCAACAGAAGTTAGCTCTGGGGCCAACGTCCTGACTTTC. Translating gives CSASTEVSSGANVLTF.

The chain carries TRBV20-1 and TRBJ1-2; 7 bases align to TRBD1. Trimming cost V 3 bases and J 7 bases; bases outside gene matches: 17. CDR3 size: 16 residues. Germline V lookup: CDR1 DFQATT, CDR2 SNEGSKA (reference sequence). The CDR3: CSASYNRAGRGFGYTF. In DNA form, the CDR3 reads TGCAGTGCTAGTTATAACCGTGCGGGCAGGGGGTTTGGCTACACCTTC.

The rearrangement uses TRBV19 and TRBJ2-5; D might be TRBD1 or TRBD2, each matching 5 bases. Trimming removed 7 bases at V and 6 bases at J, with 18 bases between. The CDR3 has 14 residues. Germline CDR1 is LNHDA and CDR2 is SQIVND (reference sequence). As DNA, the CDR3 is TGTGCCAGTACTCGGGACGGATCCTCCCAGACCCAGTACTTC. Amino acid sequence: CASTRDGSSQTQYF.

The chain recombines TRBV5-1 with TRBJ1-2, with no clear D. V lost 1 base, J lost 3 bases, and 16 bases lay in between. The CDR3 totals 16 residues. Germline values: CDR1 SGHRS, CDR2 YFSETQ. CDR3 sequence (DNA): TGCGCCAGCAGCTTGTTCGTCAGGACCGTGGACTATGGCTACACCTTC. Encoded protein: CASSLFVRTVDYGYTF. Using reference TRBV5-1 and TRBJ1-2 for the parts outside the CDR3, the full variable domain is KAGVTQTPRYLIKTRGQQVTLSCSPISGHRSVSWYQQTPGQGLQFLFEYFSETQRNKGNFPGRFSGRQFSNSRSEMNVSTLELGDSALYLCASSLFVRTVDYGYTFGSGTRLTVV.

CDR3: CASSFSRGPNSPLHF. The CDR3 bases are TGTGCCAGCAGTTTTAGCAGGGGACCCAATTCACCCCTCCACTTT. The rearrangement links TRBV27 to TRBJ1-6; tentatively, D is TRBD1 (6 bases). The CDR3 runs to 15 residues. The germline V gene encodes CDR1 MNHEY and CDR2 SMNVEV (reference sequence). Trimming took 3 bases from V and 7 from J, leaving 13 bases between them.